This record covers a single T cell receptor (beta chain). Its antigen is unknown. These data originate in a study of response to subunit inactivated influenza vaccine. The V segment lost 0 bases and the J segment 5 bases; nucleotides outside the gene matches: 6. CDR3 size: 17 residues. Looked up from germline, CDR1 is LGHNA and CDR2 is YNFKEQ. Study-level points and caveats: Authors suggested few new T cells are recruited by each seasonal influenza vaccination.

TCRdb reprocessed the RT-PCR reads via MiXCR and lists one record per CDR3 protein. This sample has about 780,000 distinct CDR3 sequences, with approximately 17% found just once. The chain uses TRBV4-2 and TRBJ2-5; 13 bases agree with TRBD2. The sequencing here drew on PBMCs from blood, taken 5 to 6 days after vaccination. The TCR comes from a man aged 50 or older who received an inactivated influenza vaccine. The CDR3 bases are TGTGCCAGCAGCCAAGAGCTCGGACTAGCGGGAGCGGAGACCCAGTACTTC. Residues: CASSQELGLAGAETQYF.